A single sample gave rise to the 5 T cell receptor beta chains below, sequenced in a study of CD8+CD57+ T cells in acquired aplastic anemia. Template material for TCR beta VDJ and CDR3 profiling consisted of genomic DNA. TCRdb itself ran the reads through MiXCR, one entry per CDR3 protein. The top ten hold around 58% of the sample, which has 220,000 or so distinct CDR3 sequences, 50% to 70% seen once. Flow cytometry had shown expanded CD8+CD57+ cells in the patients chosen for sequencing. Source material: sorted CD4+, CD8+, or CD8+CD57+ T cells (not recorded which) from PBMCs. These receptors all come from a human donor with aplastic anemia.

The rearrangement joins TRBV9 to TRBJ1-4; D possibly corresponds to TRBD1 (6 bases). There are 14 residues in the CDR3. From germline, CDR1 is SGDLS and CDR2 YYNGEE. V was pared by 0 bases and J by 8 bases, with 11 bases between. As DNA, the CDR3 is TGTGCCAGCAGCGTAGACAGGGCAGAGGAAAAACTGTTTTTT. Its protein is CASSVDRAEEKLFF.

This clonotype was seen repeatedly, ten times or more. This sequence joins TRBV6-6 and TRBJ2-7; D unclear. Trimming stripped 1 base from V and 5 bases from J, with 24 bases between. The CDR3 sequence is 18 residues long. Germline V CDR1 and CDR2: MNHNY, SVGAGI (reference sequence). CDR3 region: CASSYFSPGVGKGNEQYF. Here the CDR3 DNA reads TGTGCCAGCAGTTACTTCTCCCCCGGCGTGGGGAAGGGCAACGAGCAGTACTTC.

The rearrangement joins TRBV28 to TRBJ1-6, with 7 bases aligning to TRBD1. Germline CDR1 is MDHEN and CDR2 is SYDVKM. With V trimmed by 6 bases and J by 11 bases, 13 bases remained unmatched. The CDR3 has 15 residues. The CDR3 DNA is TGTGCCAGCAGGATTGACAGGGAAGGAATTCCACCCCTCCACTTT. Amino acids: CASRIDREGIPPLHF.

Points on this clonotype: A much larger clone differs by one base, so this may be a read error. The chain has TRBV20-1 and TRBJ1-2, with TRBD1 identical over 7 bases. The germline V gene has CDR1 DFQATT and CDR2 SNEGSKA (reference sequence). The CDR3 loop spans 10 amino acids. The CDR3 here is CSAKPETGFF. Written as DNA, the CDR3 is TGCAGTGCTAAACCTGAGACAGGGTTTTTC.

This chain joins TRBV10-1 and TRBJ1-6; D is ambiguous. The V end lost 3 bases, the J end lost 7 bases, and 10 bases lay between the germline ends. Germline V lookup: CDR1 WNHNN, CDR2 SYGVQD (reference sequence). The CDR3 has 14 residues. CDR3 coding DNA: TGCGCCAGCAGTGATCTGGGGTTGAATTCACCCCTCCACTTT. As protein: CASSDLGLNSPLHF.